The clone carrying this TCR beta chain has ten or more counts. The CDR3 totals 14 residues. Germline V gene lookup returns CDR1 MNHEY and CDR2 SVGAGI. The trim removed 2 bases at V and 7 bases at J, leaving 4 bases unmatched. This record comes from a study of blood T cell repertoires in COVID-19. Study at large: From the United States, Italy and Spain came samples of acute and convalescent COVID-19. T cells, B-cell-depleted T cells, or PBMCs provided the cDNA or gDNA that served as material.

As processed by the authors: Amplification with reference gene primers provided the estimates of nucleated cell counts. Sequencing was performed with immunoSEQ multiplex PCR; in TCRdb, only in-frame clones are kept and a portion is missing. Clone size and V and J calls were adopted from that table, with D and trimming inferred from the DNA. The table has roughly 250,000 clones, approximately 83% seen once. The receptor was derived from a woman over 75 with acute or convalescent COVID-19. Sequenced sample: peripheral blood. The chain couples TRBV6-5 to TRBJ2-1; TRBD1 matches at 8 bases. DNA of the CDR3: TGTGCCAGCAGTTACAACACAGGGGGGAATGAGCAGTTCTTC. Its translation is CASSYNTGGNEQFF.